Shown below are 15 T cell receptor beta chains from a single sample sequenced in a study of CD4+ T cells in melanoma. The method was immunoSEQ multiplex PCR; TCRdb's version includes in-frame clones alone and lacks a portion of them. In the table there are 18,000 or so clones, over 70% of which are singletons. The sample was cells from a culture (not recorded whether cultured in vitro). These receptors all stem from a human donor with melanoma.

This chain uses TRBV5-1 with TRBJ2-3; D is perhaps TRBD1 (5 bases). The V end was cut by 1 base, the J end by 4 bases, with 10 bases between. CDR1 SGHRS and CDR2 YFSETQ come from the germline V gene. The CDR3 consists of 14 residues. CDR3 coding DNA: TGCGCCAGCAGCTTGAAGGGGTTGGCAGATACGCAGTATTTT. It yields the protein CASSLKGLADTQYF.

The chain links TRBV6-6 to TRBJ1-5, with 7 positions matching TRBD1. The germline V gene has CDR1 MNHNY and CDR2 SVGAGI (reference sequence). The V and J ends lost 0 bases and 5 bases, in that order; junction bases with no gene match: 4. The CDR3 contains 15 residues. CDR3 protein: CASSYSTGEYQPQHF. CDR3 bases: TGTGCCAGCAGTTACTCAACAGGGGAGTATCAGCCCCAGCATTTT.

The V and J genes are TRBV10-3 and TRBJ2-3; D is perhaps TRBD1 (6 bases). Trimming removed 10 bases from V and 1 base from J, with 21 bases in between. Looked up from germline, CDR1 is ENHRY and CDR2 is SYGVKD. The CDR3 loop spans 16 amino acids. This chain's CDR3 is CATQDRDMAGTDTQYF. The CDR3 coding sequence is TGTGCCACCCAAGACCGGGACATGGCGGGCACAGATACGCAGTATTTT.

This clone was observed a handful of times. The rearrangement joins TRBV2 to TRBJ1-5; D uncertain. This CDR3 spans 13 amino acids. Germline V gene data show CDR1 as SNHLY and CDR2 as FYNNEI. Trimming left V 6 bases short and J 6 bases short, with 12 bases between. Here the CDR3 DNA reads TGTGCCAGCAGAGCCGACATACTTCAGCCCCAGCATTTT. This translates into CASRADILQPQHF.

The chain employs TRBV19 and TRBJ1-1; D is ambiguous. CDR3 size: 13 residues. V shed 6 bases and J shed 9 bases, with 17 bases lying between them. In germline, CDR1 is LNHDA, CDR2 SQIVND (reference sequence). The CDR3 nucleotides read TGTGCCAGTAGCGAGGGATGGGTCAACCAAGCTTTCTTT. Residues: CASSEGWVNQAFF.

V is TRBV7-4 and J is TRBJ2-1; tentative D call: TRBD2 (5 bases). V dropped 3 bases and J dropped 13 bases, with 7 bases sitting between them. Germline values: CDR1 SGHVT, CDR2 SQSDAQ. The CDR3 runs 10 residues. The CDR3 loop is CASSFLAQFF. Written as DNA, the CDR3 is TGTGCCAGCAGCTTCCTAGCCCAGTTCTTC. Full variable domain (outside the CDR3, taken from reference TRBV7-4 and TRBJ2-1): GAGVSQSPRYKVAKRGRDVALRCDSISGHVTLYWYRQTLGQGSEVLTYSQSDAQRDKSGRPSGRFSAERPERSVSTLKIQRTEQGDSAVYLCASSFLAQFFGPGTRLTVL.

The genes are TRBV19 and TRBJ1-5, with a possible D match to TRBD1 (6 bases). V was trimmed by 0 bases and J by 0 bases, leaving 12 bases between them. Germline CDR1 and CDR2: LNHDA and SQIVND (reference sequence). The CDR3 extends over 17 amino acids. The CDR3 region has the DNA TGTGCCAGTAGTATAGAAGGGTGGACAGTTAGCAATCAGCCCCAGCATTTT. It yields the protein CASSIEGWTVSNQPQHF.

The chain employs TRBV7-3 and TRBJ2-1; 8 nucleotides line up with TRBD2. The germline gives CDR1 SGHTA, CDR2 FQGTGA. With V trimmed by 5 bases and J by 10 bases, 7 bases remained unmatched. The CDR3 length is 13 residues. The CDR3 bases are TGTGCCAGCAGCAGGTCGCGGGGGGAAGAGCAGTTCTTC. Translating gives CASSRSRGEEQFF. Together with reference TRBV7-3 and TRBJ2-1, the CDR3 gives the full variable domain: GAGVSQTPSNKVTEKGKYVELRCDPISGHTALYWYRQSLGQGPEFLIYFQGTGAADDSGLPNDRFFAVRPEGSVSTLKIQRTERGDSAVYLCASSRSRGEEQFFGPGTRLTVL.

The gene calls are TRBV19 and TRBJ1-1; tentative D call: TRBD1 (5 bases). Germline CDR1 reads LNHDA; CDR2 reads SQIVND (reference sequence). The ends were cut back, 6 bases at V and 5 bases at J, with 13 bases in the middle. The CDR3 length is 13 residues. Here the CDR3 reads CASRKGWGTEAFF. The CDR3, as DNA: TGTGCCAGTAGGAAGGGTTGGGGGACTGAAGCTTTCTTT.

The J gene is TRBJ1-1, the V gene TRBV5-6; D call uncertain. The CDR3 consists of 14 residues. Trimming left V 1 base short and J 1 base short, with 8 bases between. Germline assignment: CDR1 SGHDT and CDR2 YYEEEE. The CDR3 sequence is CASSLFSANTEAFF. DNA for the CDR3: TGTGCCAGCAGCTTGTTCTCAGCGAACACTGAAGCTTTCTTT.

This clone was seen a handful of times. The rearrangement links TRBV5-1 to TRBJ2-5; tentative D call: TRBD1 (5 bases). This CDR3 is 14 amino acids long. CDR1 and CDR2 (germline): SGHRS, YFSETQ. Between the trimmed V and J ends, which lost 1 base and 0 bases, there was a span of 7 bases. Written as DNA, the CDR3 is TGCGCCAGCAGCTTGTCAGGGTACCAAGAGACCCAGTACTTC. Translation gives CASSLSGYQETQYF.

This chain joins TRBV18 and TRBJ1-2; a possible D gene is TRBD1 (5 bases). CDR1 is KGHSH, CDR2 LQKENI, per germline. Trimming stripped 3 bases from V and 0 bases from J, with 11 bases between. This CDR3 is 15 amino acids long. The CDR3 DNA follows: TGTGCCAGCTCACCCGCACAGGATTCTAACTATGGCTACACCTTC. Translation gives CASSPAQDSNYGYTF.

The CDR3 sequence: CASSSGLAGGQADTQYF. The CDR3, as DNA: TGCGCCAGCAGCTCCGGACTAGCGGGGGGGCAAGCAGATACGCAGTATTTT. The chain joins TRBV5-1 to TRBJ2-3; 15 nucleotides line up with TRBD2. The V segment lost 3 bases and the J segment 4 bases; nucleotides outside the gene matches: 6. Germline CDR1 SGHRS, CDR2 YFSETQ. This CDR3 has 17 residues.

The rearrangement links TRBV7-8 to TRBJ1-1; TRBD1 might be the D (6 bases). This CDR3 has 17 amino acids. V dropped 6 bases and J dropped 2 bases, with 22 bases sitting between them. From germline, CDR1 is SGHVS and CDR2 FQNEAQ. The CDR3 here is CASRGPGTRTLNTEAFF. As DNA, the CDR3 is TGTGCCAGCAGGGGTCCCGGGACAAGGACCCTAAACACTGAAGCTTTCTTT. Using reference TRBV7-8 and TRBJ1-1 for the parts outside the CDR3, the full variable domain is GAGVSQSPRYKVAKRGQDVALRCDPISGHVSLFWYQQALGQGPEFLTYFQNEAQLDKSGLPSDRFFAERPEGSVSTLKIQRTQQEDSAVYLCASRGPGTRTLNTEAFFGQGTRLTVV.

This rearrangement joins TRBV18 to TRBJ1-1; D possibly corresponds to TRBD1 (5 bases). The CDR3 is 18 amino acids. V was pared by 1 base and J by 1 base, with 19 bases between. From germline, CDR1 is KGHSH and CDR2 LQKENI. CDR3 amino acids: CASSPRAGTVGTNTEAFF. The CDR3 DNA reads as TGTGCCAGCTCACCACGGGCAGGGACGGTAGGCACGAACACTGAAGCTTTCTTT.